This T cell receptor beta chain stems from a study of vaccination and CD4 T cells after COVID-19. To note about this clonotype: The antigen is not known.

The Oncomine TCR Beta short-read assay sequenced DNA from cultured CD4+ T cells. In TCRdb, the PCR reads were re-called with MiXCR into one record per CDR3 protein. The sample comprises about 5,200 distinct CDR3 sequences, over 35% of which are singletons, and 30% to 40% rests with the top ten. The CDR3 sequence is 13 residues long. Trimming took 7 bases from V and 6 from J, leaving 14 bases between them. Treatment noted: approximately 10-day PBMC culture with coronavirus spike peptide pools or control peptides (ViraFEST assay). Sequences were obtained from CD4+ T cells from blood, cultured in vitro. The sequence derives from a human donor who had recovered from COVID-19. The chain carries TRBV12-3 or TRBV12-4 and TRBJ2-3; D may be TRBD1 (6 bases). CDR3 protein: CASTASQGDTQYF. In DNA form, the CDR3 reads TGTGCCAGCACCGCGTCCCAGGGGGATACGCAGTATTTT.